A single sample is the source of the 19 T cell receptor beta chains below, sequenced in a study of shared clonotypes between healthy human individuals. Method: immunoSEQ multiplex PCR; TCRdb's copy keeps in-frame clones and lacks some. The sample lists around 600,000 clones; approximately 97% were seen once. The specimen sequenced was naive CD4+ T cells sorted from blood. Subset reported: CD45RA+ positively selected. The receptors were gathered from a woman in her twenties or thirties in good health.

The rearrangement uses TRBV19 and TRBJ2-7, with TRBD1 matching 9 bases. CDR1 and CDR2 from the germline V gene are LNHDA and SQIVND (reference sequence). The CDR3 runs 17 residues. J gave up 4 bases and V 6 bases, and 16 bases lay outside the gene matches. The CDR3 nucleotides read TGTGCCAGTAGACCCGGGACAGGGTTTCTCGGGTCTTACGAGCAGTACTTC. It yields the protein CASRPGTGFLGSYEQYF.

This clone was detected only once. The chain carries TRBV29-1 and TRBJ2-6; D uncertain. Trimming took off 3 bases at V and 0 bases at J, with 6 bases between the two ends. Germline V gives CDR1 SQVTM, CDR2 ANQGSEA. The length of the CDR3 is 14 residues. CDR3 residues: CSVDDRSGANVLTF. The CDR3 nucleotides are TGCAGCGTTGACGACCGCTCTGGGGCCAACGTCCTGACTTTC.

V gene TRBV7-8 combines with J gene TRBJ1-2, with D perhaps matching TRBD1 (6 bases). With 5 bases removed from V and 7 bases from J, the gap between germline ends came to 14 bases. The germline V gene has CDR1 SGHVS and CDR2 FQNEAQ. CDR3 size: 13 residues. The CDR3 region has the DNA TGTGCCAGCAGCCCAAACAGGGACCGTGGCTACACCTTC. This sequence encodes CASSPNRDRGYTF. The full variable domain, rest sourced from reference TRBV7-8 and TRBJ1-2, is GAGVSQSPRYKVAKRGQDVALRCDPISGHVSLFWYQQALGQGPEFLTYFQNEAQLDKSGLPSDRFFAERPEGSVSTLKIQRTQQEDSAVYLCASSPNRDRGYTFGSGTRLTVV.

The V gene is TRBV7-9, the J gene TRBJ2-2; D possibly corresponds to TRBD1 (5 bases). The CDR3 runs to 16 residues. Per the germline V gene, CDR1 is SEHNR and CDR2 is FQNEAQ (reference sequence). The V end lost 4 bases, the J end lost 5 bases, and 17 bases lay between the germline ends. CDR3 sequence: CASSSTAEGWTGELFF. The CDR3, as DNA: TGTGCCAGCAGCTCGACAGCTGAAGGTTGGACCGGGGAGCTGTTTTTT.

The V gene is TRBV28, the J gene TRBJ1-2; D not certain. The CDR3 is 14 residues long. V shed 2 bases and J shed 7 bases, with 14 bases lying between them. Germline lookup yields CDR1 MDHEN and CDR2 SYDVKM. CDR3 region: CASSLLSMARGYTF. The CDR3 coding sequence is TGTGCCAGCAGTTTACTCTCGATGGCTCGTGGCTACACCTTC.

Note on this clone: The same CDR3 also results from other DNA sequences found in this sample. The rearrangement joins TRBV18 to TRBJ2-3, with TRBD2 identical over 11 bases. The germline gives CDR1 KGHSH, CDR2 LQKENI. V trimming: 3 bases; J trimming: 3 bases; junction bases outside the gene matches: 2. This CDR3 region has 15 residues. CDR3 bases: TGTGCCAGCTCACCTACTAGCGGGAGTACAGATACGCAGTATTTT. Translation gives CASSPTSGSTDTQYF.

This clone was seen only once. In nucleotides, the CDR3 is TGTGCCAGCAGCGCCATGGGGGAAACTGAAGCTTTCTTT. Translating gives CASSAMGETEAFF. V usage is TRBV2 and J usage is TRBJ1-1; D may be TRBD1 (5 bases). The CDR3 loop spans 13 amino acids. Germline V gene lookup returns CDR1 SNHLY and CDR2 FYNNEI. V was trimmed by 6 bases and J by 5 bases, leaving 13 bases between them. The whole variable domain, filled in from reference TRBV2 and TRBJ1-1, reads EPEVTQTPSHQVTQMGQEVILRCVPISNHLYFYWYRQILGQKVEFLVSFYNNEISEKSEIFDDQFSVERPDGSNFTLKIRSTKLEDSAMYFCASSAMGETEAFFGQGTRLTVV.

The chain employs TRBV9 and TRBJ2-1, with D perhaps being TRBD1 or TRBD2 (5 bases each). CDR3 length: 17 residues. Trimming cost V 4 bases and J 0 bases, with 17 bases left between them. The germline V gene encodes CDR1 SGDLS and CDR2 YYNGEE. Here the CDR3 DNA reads TGTGCCAGCAGCAGCCGCTCTGGGGGAAGCTCCTACAATGAGCAGTTCTTC. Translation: CASSSRSGGSSYNEQFF.

The CDR3 loop is CAWSVPRARAFF. DNA for the CDR3: TGTGCCTGGAGTGTACCGAGGGCCCGAGCTTTCTTT. The chain carries TRBV30 and TRBJ1-1; D unclear. The CDR3 contains 12 residues. Trimming pared 0 bases from V and 10 bases from J, leaving 12 bases between. CDR1 and CDR2 from the germline V gene are GTSNPN and SVGIG (reference sequence).

The CDR3 coding sequence is TGTGCCAGCAGCTTACAGGGAGCACAAGAGACCCAGTACTTC. Protein sequence: CASSLQGAQETQYF. The chain links TRBV7-9 to TRBJ2-5; D tentatively reads TRBD1 or TRBD2 (5 bases each). Germline V CDR1 and CDR2: SEHNR, FQNEAQ (reference sequence). The CDR3 contains 14 residues. V lost 2 bases and J 2 bases, leaving 9 bases between the germline ends.

The CDR3 DNA reads as TGTGCCAGCAGCCCCGCCCGGGCAGTGAAAGCTTTCTTT. Residues: CASSPARAVKAFF. The chain couples TRBV7-9 to TRBJ1-1, with unresolved D. Trimming cost V 5 bases and J 9 bases, with 16 bases left between them. CDR1 and CDR2 from the germline V gene are SEHNR and FQNEAQ (reference sequence). The CDR3 is 13 amino acids.

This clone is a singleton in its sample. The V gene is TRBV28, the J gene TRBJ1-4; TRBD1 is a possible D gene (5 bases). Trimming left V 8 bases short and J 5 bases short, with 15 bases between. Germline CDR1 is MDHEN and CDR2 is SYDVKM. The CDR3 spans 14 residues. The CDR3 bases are TGTGCCAGCTGGGGGGGGACGGCGAATGAAAAACTGTTTTTT. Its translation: CASWGGTANEKLFF.

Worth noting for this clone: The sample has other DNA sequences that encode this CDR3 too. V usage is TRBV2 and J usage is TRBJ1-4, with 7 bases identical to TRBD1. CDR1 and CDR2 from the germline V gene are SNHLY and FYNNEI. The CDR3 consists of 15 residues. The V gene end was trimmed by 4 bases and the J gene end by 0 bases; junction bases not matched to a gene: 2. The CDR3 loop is CASSGQGATNEKLFF. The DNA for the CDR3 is TGTGCCAGCAGTGGACAGGGAGCAACTAATGAAAAACTGTTTTTT.

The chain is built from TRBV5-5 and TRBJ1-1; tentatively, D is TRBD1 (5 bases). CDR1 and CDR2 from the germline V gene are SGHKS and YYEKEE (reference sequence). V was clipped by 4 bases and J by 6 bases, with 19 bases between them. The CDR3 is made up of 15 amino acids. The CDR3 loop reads CASSPRGAEGAEAFF. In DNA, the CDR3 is TGTGCCAGCAGCCCCAGAGGTGCAGAAGGGGCTGAAGCTTTCTTT. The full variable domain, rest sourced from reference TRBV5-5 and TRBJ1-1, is DAGVTQSPTHLIKTRGQQVTLRCSPISGHKSVSWYQQVLGQGPQFIFQYYEKEERGRGNFPDRFSARQFPNYSSELNVNALLLGDSALYLCASSPRGAEGAEAFFGQGTRLTVV.

The CDR3 coding sequence is TGTGCCAGCAGCCACCGGGACAGAAGGGACGAGCAGTACTTC. Encoded protein: CASSHRDRRDEQYF. The chain combines TRBV7-3 with TRBJ2-7, with 7 nucleotides matching TRBD1. V shed 5 bases, J shed 5 bases, and the junction held 9 bases outside the gene matches. This CDR3 contains 14 residues. CDR1 is SGHTA and CDR2 is FQGTGA in the germline V gene.

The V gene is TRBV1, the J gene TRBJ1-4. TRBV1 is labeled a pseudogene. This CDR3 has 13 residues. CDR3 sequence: CTSSQPLPEKLFF. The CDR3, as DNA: TGCACCAGCAGCCAACCCCTCCCTGAAAAACTGTTTTTT.

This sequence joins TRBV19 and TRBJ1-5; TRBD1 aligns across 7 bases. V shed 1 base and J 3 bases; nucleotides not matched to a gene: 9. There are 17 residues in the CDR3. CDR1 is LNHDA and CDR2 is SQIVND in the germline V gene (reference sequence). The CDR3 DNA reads TGTGCCAGTAGTATAGGGAGACAGGGATATGTCAATCAGCCCCAGCATTTT. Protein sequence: CASSIGRQGYVNQPQHF.

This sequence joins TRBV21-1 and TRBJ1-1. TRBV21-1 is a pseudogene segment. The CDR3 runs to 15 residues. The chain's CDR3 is CASSTAGQPHTEAFF. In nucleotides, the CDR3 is TGTGCCAGCAGCACGGCGGGACAACCGCACACTGAAGCTTTCTTT.

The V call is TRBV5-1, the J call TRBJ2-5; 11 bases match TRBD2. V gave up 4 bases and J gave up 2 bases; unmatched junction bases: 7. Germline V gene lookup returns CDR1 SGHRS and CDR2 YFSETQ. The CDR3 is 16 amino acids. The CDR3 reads CASSPVGLAGQETQYF. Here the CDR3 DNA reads TGCGCCAGCAGCCCCGTAGGACTAGCGGGTCAAGAGACCCAGTACTTC.